Described below is a single T cell receptor (beta chain) sequence and its context. Its target antigen remains unknown. The sample belongs to a study of monozygotic twins with inflammatory bowel disease (dated by TCRdb to the late 2010s). With respect to the entire study: A total of approximately 28 monozygotic twin pairs were included in the full study, comprising nine German pairs (four IBD-concordant, five IBD-discordant) and 19 IBD-discordant Danish pairs. Each individual had, on average, about 151 000 unique TCRalpha sequences and 181 000 unique TCRbeta sequences available for analysis. Within discordant pairs, disease-associated traits were sought mainly by comparing IBD patients with their genetically identical healthy co-twins.

From the germline V gene, CDR1 is MNHNS and CDR2 is SASEGT. There are 16 amino acids in the CDR3, from cysteine to phenylalanine inclusive. No DNA sequence is on record. The library was prepared using 5' RACE. The input for every TCR library was 3,500 to 4,000 ng of total RNA. cDNA was synthesized with SMARTScribe reverse transcriptase in eight separate reactions per sample. Unique molecular identifiers containing a 6-nucleotide sample barcode were introduced through template switching during cDNA synthesis. Two nested PCRs of about 16 and 10 cycles amplified the TCRalpha and TCRbeta cDNA, and bead purification followed each PCR. Before amplification, the cDNA was treated with uracil DNA-glycosylase and purified using the QIAquick PCR purification kit. The second PCR added Illumina TruSeq-compatible adapters along with sample-specific barcodes. Library quality and concentration were assessed using TapeStation and Qubit, and roughly 5 ng of each library was pooled. Sequencing of pooled libraries was carried out on an Illumina HiSeq2500 single-index Rapid Run using 2 x 100 bp reads and custom sequencing primers. In the paper's pipeline: MiGEC version 1.2.6 was used for UMI-based consensus assembly, which corrected PCR and sequencing errors. MiXCR version 2.1.1 handled V(D)J alignment, clonotype assembly and CDR3 extraction. Normalisation of gene usage, clonotype sharing and MAIT/NKT TCR abundance was achieved by analysing the top 1000, 10 000 and 20 000 clonotypes per sample. After downsampling to 27 000 UMIs, diversity was calculated as the inverse Simpson index using the vegan R package. Statistical testing used paired Mann-Whitney U tests on the discordant twin pairs and applied Benjamini-Hochberg correction for multiple testing. Following reprocessing of the reads by TCRdb, the data hold one row per CDR3 protein sequence and no DNA is available. The V and J calls follow TCRdb's processing rather than the paper's. This sample's table contains around 200,000 distinct CDR3 sequences. Clones ranked in the top ten supply less than 2% of the sample.

Beyond this particular receptor, the publication reports: Compared with healthy twins, IBD patients shared fewer clonotypes with other individuals, and the difference was most pronounced in patients with signs of disease activity. Background noise and inter-individual variability may have been introduced into the repertoires by the differing immunosuppressive treatments among patients. A decrease in TCRbeta repertoire diversity, as measured by inverse Simpson index, was observed in IBD patients compared with their healthy co-twins. Distinction between different T cell subtypes could not be achieved in the analysis. Repertoire similarity did not differ between concordant and discordant twins, possibly due to limited statistical power. The results gave no support for a single strong signal or clonotype linked to IBD.

From each donor, an approximately 2.4 ml peripheral blood sample was collected into PAXgene tubes and kept at -80 degrees C. Total RNA was isolated from whole blood with the PAXgene blood miRNA kit on an automated QIAcube, without T cell sorting. Peripheral blood from monozygotic twin pairs who were concordant or discordant for inflammatory bowel disease underwent deep TCRalpha and TCRbeta repertoire profiling using unique molecular barcoding. Smoking habits were recorded for all twin pairs, with individuals classified as current, former or never smokers. This chain is built from TRBV6-1 and TRBJ2-7; lacking DNA, the TRBD1 call made by TCRdb goes unchecked. The sequencing sample was made of blood. The sequence derives from a human donor with ulcerative colitis or Crohn's disease, or a healthy co-twin of an affected twin (not recorded which). CDR3 region: CASSGLDRGAFYEQYF.